Here is one T cell receptor beta chain with its context. The PCR ran on 60 Vbeta and 13 Jbeta primers. The method was immunoSEQ multiplex PCR; TCRdb's version includes in-frame clones alone and lacks a portion of them. The top ten hold roughly 6% of the sample, which has around 130,000 clones, about 73% seen once. This record comes from a study of cytomegalovirus exposure and HLA in healthy donors. Study-wide background: Inside one of the first data releases sat around 77 million unique TCRs taken from HLA-typed donors.

The CDR3 is 13 amino acids. The germline CDR1 and CDR2 sequences are LGHNT and FRNRAP. V lost 9 bases to trimming and J lost 6 bases, with 15 bases between them. This sequence originates from a woman aged 45-60 years in good health and CMV-seropositive. Sequenced input: PBMCs. The chain combines TRBV12-5 with TRBJ1-5; D is undetermined. The CDR3 loop is CASSSSGGQPQHF. The DNA for the CDR3 is TGTGCTAGCAGTTCATCGGGAGGTCAGCCCCAGCATTTT. Using reference TRBV12-5 and TRBJ1-5 for the parts outside the CDR3, the full variable domain is DARVTQTPRHKVTEMGQEVTMRCQPILGHNTVFWYRQTMMQGLELLAYFRNRAPLDDSGMPKDRFSAEMPDATLATLKIQPSEPRDSAVYFCASSSSGGQPQHFGDGTRLSIL.